This TCR beta chain was retrieved from a study of OX40 agonist ivuxolimab in advanced cancers. Study summary: The patients received agonistic anti-OX40 (CD134) antibody ivuxolimab.

This clone was recorded only once. The antigen is undetermined. V lost 4 bases to trimming and J lost 0 bases, with 16 bases between them. The CDR3 loop spans 16 amino acids. Germline assignment: CDR1 SGHRS and CDR2 YFSETQ. Study-level points and caveats: Clonal expansion by week 6 occurred in CD4+ and CD8+ blood T cells (at 0.1 to 3.0 mg/kg). CD4+ T cells averaged fewer expanded clones than CD8+ T cells.

Sampling times: baseline, cycle 4 day 1, cycle 7 day 1. Assay: immunoSEQ multiplex PCR; the TCRdb copy retains only in-frame clones and omits some. The table shows about 66,000 clones, with about 85% occurring only once. The chain combines TRBV5-1 with TRBJ1-1; D may be TRBD1 (5 bases). The sequence was obtained from an adult with an advanced solid tumor such as melanoma, head and neck, liver or kidney cancer. Sample: CD4+ or CD8+ T cells sorted from blood, taken in a trial of the OX40 agonist ivuxolimab. CDR3 nucleotide sequence: TGCGCCAGCAGCCCGAGCAGGGTAGATATGAACACTGAAGCTTTCTTT. Its protein product is CASSPSRVDMNTEAFF. The whole variable domain, remainder taken from reference TRBV5-1 and TRBJ1-1, is KAGVTQTPRYLIKTRGQQVTLSCSPISGHRSVSWYQQTPGQGLQFLFEYFSETQRNKGNFPGRFSGRQFSNSRSEMNVSTLELGDSALYLCASSPSRVDMNTEAFFGQGTRLTVV.